This T cell receptor (beta chain) derives from a study of T cell responses to AZD1222 COVID-19 vaccine. Broader study findings: Vaccine-associated CD4 TCRs spanned spike, dominant at 160-218 and 743-854. A rise in Spike-specific TCR breadth and depth followed two AZD1222 doses. Variant regions that are unmutated are reportedly the target of nearly half of spike-specific TCRs. The repertoires were collected only after the peak T cell response.

This CDR3 comprises 16 residues. In germline, CDR1 is LNHDA, CDR2 SQIVND (reference sequence). Between the trimmed V and J ends, which lost 5 bases and 2 bases, there was a span of 16 bases. The assay was immunoSEQ multiplex PCR, and TCRdb's table has in-frame clones only and misses some. Seen here are some 150,000 clones, 85% to 90% observed once, and the top ten hold 3.5% to 5.5%. Of note for this clone: Its cognate antigen is unknown.

The source was peripheral blood, collected 28 days after the second dose of the MenACWY control vaccine. The rearrangement joins TRBV19 to TRBJ2-1; a weak D match, TRBD1 (5 bases). The TCR comes from an adult who received the MenACWY meningococcal vaccine as a control. In DNA form, the CDR3 reads TGTGCCAGTAGTTCAAGTGGGGCGCAAGCCTACAATGAGCAGTTCTTC. Translation: CASSSSGAQAYNEQFF.